The 13 T cell receptor beta chains reported below all come from one sample, sequenced in a study of OX40 agonist ivuxolimab in advanced cancers. TCRdb's copy holds only in-frame clones and misses some; the assay was immunoSEQ multiplex PCR. Of tens of thousands of clones listed, about 90% were seen once; the top ten hold approximately 0.8%. The sample here was CD4+ or CD8+ T cells sorted from blood, taken in a trial of the OX40 agonist ivuxolimab. The receptor source for this set is an adult with an advanced solid tumor such as melanoma, head and neck, liver or kidney cancer.

V is TRBV6-1 and J is TRBJ2-5; 7 bases match TRBD2. CDR1 is MNHNS, CDR2 SASEGT, per germline. This CDR3 has 14 amino acids. After removal of 7 bases from V and 5 bases from J, the junction contained 10 bases not matched to a gene. In nucleotides, the CDR3 is TGTGCCAGCATCGATCGGGCGGGAGTGGAGACCCAGTACTTC. It specifies CASIDRAGVETQYF.

V usage is TRBV5-6 and J usage is TRBJ2-1; no definite D call. The CDR3 spans 15 residues. Germline V lookup: CDR1 SGHDT, CDR2 YYEEEE. The V and J ends lost 3 bases and 1 base respectively, with 11 bases between them. For the CDR3, the DNA is TGTGCCAGCAGCTATGACCGAATGTCCTACAATGAGCAGTTCTTC. It encodes CASSYDRMSYNEQFF.

To note about this clone: One end of the junction varies from germline; a read error may be responsible. The V call is TRBV7-9, the J call TRBJ1-2; TRBD1 aligns across 8 bases. CDR3 length: 14 residues. Looked up from germline, CDR1 is SEHNR and CDR2 is FQNEAQ (reference sequence). The CDR3 nucleotides are TGTGCCAGCAGCGCCACCAGACAGGGGACCTCTTTCGCCTTC. Amino acid sequence: CASSATRQGTSFAF.

This clone has a handful of counts. The V and J genes are TRBV10-1 and TRBJ2-7, with 7 nucleotides matching TRBD1. Germline V lookup: CDR1 WNHNN, CDR2 SYGVQD (reference sequence). This CDR3 is 13 amino acids long. The ends lost 4 bases at V and 7 bases at J; junction bases unmatched: 7. The CDR3 region is CASSAGTDREQYF. In nucleotides, the CDR3 is TGCGCCAGCAGTGCCGGGACAGATCGGGAGCAGTACTTC.

V and J are TRBV7-9 and TRBJ2-7; TRBD1 aligns across 8 bases. The CDR3 is 14 amino acids. J was trimmed by 4 bases and V by 3 bases; bases with no gene match: 5. The germline V gene encodes CDR1 SEHNR and CDR2 FQNEAQ (reference sequence). The chain's CDR3 is CASSFSGGGYEQYF. The CDR3 bases are TGTGCCAGCAGCTTCTCAGGGGGCGGGTACGAGCAGTACTTC.

V usage is TRBV10-2 and J usage is TRBJ2-5; 13 bases align to TRBD2. The J segment lost 5 bases and the V segment lost 3 bases, leaving 9 bases of the junction unmatched. Germline CDR1 reads WSHSY; CDR2 reads SAAADI. CDR3 length: 17 amino acids. CDR3 loop: CASSEVTSGRGAETQYF. CDR3 in DNA: TGCGCCAGCAGTGAAGTCACTAGCGGGAGGGGGGCGGAGACCCAGTACTTC.

As to this clone: This sample includes further DNA sequences coding for the same CDR3. The chain employs TRBV6-6 and TRBJ1-5; 7 bases match TRBD1. The CDR3 totals 14 residues. Trimming at V came to 6 bases and at J to 0 bases, leaving 2 bases not matched to a gene. Germline lookup yields CDR1 MNHNY and CDR2 SVGAGI (reference sequence). The CDR3 DNA reads TGTGCCAGCAGACGACAGGGTAGCAATCAGCCCCAGCATTTT. As protein: CASRRQGSNQPQHF.

This rearrangement joins TRBV5-1 to TRBJ2-5, with 8 positions matching TRBD2. After removal of 4 bases from V and 4 bases from J, the junction contained 3 bases not matched to a gene. The CDR3 totals 13 residues. CDR1 is SGHRS, CDR2 YFSETQ, per germline. DNA for the CDR3: TGCGCCAGCAGCACCGGGGGGGGAGAGACCCAGTACTTC. This sequence encodes CASSTGGGETQYF.

This rearrangement joins TRBV11-2 to TRBJ2-7, with unresolved D. The V end lost 0 bases, the J end lost 2 bases, and 11 bases lay between the germline ends. Germline V lookup: CDR1 SGHAT, CDR2 FQNNGV. This CDR3 comprises 15 residues. CDR3 nucleotide sequence: TGTGCCAGCAGCTTAGATGGGTCGAGTCCCTACGAGCAGTACTTC. Translating gives CASSLDGSSPYEQYF.

This clone was detected only once. The chain employs TRBV5-5 and TRBJ2-3, with unresolved D. The CDR3 has 14 residues. Germline V gene sequence: CDR1 SGHKS, CDR2 YYEKEE (reference sequence). V lost 4 bases to trimming and J lost 1 base, with 10 bases between them. CDR3 sequence reads: CASSLTWGTDTQYF. The CDR3 coding sequence is TGTGCCAGCAGCCTCACGTGGGGCACAGATACGCAGTATTTT. The variable domain in full, with the rest retrieved from reference TRBV5-5 and TRBJ2-3, is DAGVTQSPTHLIKTRGQQVTLRCSPISGHKSVSWYQQVLGQGPQFIFQYYEKEERGRGNFPDRFSARQFPNYSSELNVNALLLGDSALYLCASSLTWGTDTQYFGPGTRLTVL.

The genes are TRBV7-8 and TRBJ1-1; D is unresolved. The V gene's germline CDR1 is SGHVS and CDR2 FQNEAQ. The CDR3 runs 15 residues. V was clipped by 6 bases and J by 4 bases, with 18 bases between them. The CDR3 loop is CASRQSKGGGTEAFF. CDR3 DNA sequence: TGTGCCAGCAGGCAGTCCAAAGGAGGTGGCACTGAAGCTTTCTTT.

The chain couples TRBV30 to TRBJ2-2, with D tentatively TRBD1 (6 bases). The V gene lost 2 bases and the J gene lost 3 bases, with 13 bases spanning the gap. The CDR3 is 15 amino acids. CDR1 is GTSNPN and CDR2 is SVGIG in the germline V gene (reference sequence). The CDR3 region is CAWSRTATHTGELFF. In nucleotides, the CDR3 is TGTGCCTGGAGTAGGACAGCAACCCACACCGGGGAGCTGTTTTTT.

The J gene is TRBJ2-5, the V gene TRBV6-1, with D perhaps TRBD1 (5 bases). CDR1 MNHNS and CDR2 SASEGT come from the germline V gene. Trimming removed 3 bases at V and 1 base at J, with 12 bases between. The CDR3 runs to 15 residues. The CDR3 DNA follows: TGTGCCAGCAGTGATATTTGGGGCAGCCAAGAGACCCAGTACTTC. It yields the protein CASSDIWGSQETQYF.